One and the same sample provided the 28 T cell receptor beta chains below, sequenced in a study of blood T cell repertoires in COVID-19. Only in-frame clones appear in the TCRdb table, and some are missing; sequencing was by immunoSEQ multiplex PCR. The profile shows fewer than 250,000 clones, less than 80% of them singletons. Sequenced input: peripheral blood. These receptors were obtained from a woman aged 45 to 65 with acute or convalescent COVID-19.

With respect to this clone: Other nucleotide sequences from this sample produce the same CDR3. The rearrangement uses TRBV12-3 or TRBV12-4 and TRBJ1-2; weak D call: TRBD1 (5 bases). Trimming pared 5 bases from V and 4 bases from J, leaving 8 bases between. The CDR3 is made up of 12 amino acids. The CDR3 DNA sequence: TGTGCCAGCAGTGTTACAGGCTATGGCTACACCTTC. Translated: CASSVTGYGYTF.

The rearrangement links TRBV9 to TRBJ2-2, with 15 positions matching TRBD2. CDR3 size: 17 residues. V lost 4 bases, J lost 8 bases, and 9 bases stayed unmatched. Germline V gene sequence: CDR1 SGDLS, CDR2 YYNGEE. CDR3 coding DNA: TGTGCCAGCAGCCTAACACCGGGACTAGCGGGGGGAGGGGAGCTGTTTTTT. The encoded protein is CASSLTPGLAGGGELFF.

The V gene is TRBV11-2, the J gene TRBJ1-2, with a weak D call TRBD1 (5 bases). CDR3 length: 15 residues. V was pared by 5 bases and J by 1 base, with 14 bases between. The germline V gene encodes CDR1 SGHAT and CDR2 FQNNGV. The chain's CDR3 is CASSPSGGGNYGYTF. The DNA for the CDR3 is TGTGCCAGCAGCCCCAGCGGGGGGGGTAACTATGGCTACACCTTC.

V gene TRBV18 combines with J gene TRBJ1-5; D perhaps matches TRBD1 (5 bases). The CDR3 consists of 15 residues. Trimming stripped 5 bases from V and 7 bases from J, with 18 bases between. Germline CDR1 KGHSH, CDR2 LQKENI. The CDR3 sequence: CASSSRDGGNQPQHF. CDR3 nucleotides: TGTGCCAGCTCATCGCGGGACGGGGGGAACCAGCCCCAGCATTTT.

The genes are TRBV5-6 and TRBJ1-2; D not resolved. Germline V gene data show CDR1 as SGHDT and CDR2 as YYEEEE. This CDR3 region has 13 residues. V lost 1 base and J 4 bases, leaving 8 bases between the germline ends. The DNA of the CDR3 is TGTGCCAGCAGCTTGCGGGGAATCTATGGCTACACCTTC. This codes for CASSLRGIYGYTF.

The chain links TRBV6-5 to TRBJ1-5; 8 bases map to TRBD1. In germline, CDR1 is MNHEY, CDR2 SVGAGI. Trimming cost V 6 bases and J 6 bases; bases outside gene matches: 7. CDR3 length: 14 residues. CDR3 sequence (DNA): TGTGCCAGCAGACCGACAGGGGAAGGTCAGCCCCAGCATTTT. It yields the protein CASRPTGEGQPQHF.

This sequence joins TRBV19 and TRBJ1-2; unclear D gene. The CDR3 covers 14 residues. V was pared by 7 bases and J by 4 bases, with 16 bases between. The germline V gene has CDR1 LNHDA and CDR2 SQIVND (reference sequence). CDR3: CASTGGRTVYGYTF. The DNA for the CDR3 is TGTGCCAGTACCGGAGGACGGACCGTCTATGGCTACACCTTC. The full variable domain, completed using reference TRBV19 and TRBJ1-2, is DGGITQSPKYLFRKEGQNVTLSCEQNLNHDAMYWYRQDPGQGLRLIYYSQIVNDFQKGDIAEGYSVSREKKESFPLTVTSAQKNPTAFYLCASTGGRTVYGYTFGSGTRLTVV.

The V gene is TRBV19, the J gene TRBJ2-7; a possible D gene is TRBD2 (6 bases). The CDR3 contains 13 residues. The germline V gene has CDR1 LNHDA and CDR2 SQIVND (reference sequence). V lost 3 bases and J 5 bases, leaving 11 bases between the germline ends. CDR3 nucleotide sequence: TGTGCCAGTAGTATGAGGAGGGAGGACGAGCAGTACTTC. It yields the protein CASSMRREDEQYF.

Only a few counts were recorded for this clone. CDR3: CASSQVAGGTEAFF. The CDR3 coding sequence is TGTGCCAGCAGCCAAGTAGCAGGAGGCACTGAAGCTTTCTTT. The genes are TRBV4-2 and TRBJ1-1; no firm D call. The V end lost 1 base, the J end lost 4 bases, and 10 bases lay between the germline ends. The CDR3 is 14 residues long. The germline gives CDR1 LGHNA, CDR2 YNFKEQ.

CDR3 protein: CASSEWEGPNQPQHF. CDR3 DNA: TGTGCCAGCAGTGAATGGGAGGGCCCCAATCAGCCCCAGCATTTT. The chain employs TRBV6-1 and TRBJ1-5; D not resolved. Germline V lookup: CDR1 MNHNS, CDR2 SASEGT. Trimming shortened V by 2 bases and J by 3 bases, and 11 bases separated the two germline ends. This CDR3 spans 15 amino acids.

The chain carries TRBV30 and TRBJ2-1; possibly TRBD2 for D (5 bases). CDR3 length: 12 residues. Trimming pared 0 bases from V and 7 bases from J, leaving 7 bases between. The V gene's germline CDR1 is GTSNPN and CDR2 SVGIG (reference sequence). The CDR3 sequence is CAWSVTGNEQFF. CDR3 DNA: TGTGCCTGGAGTGTAACGGGGAATGAGCAGTTCTTC. The full variable domain, rest sourced from reference TRBV30 and TRBJ2-1, is SQTIHQWPATLVQPVGSPLSLECTVEGTSNPNLYWYRQAAGRGLQLLFYSVGIGQISSEVPQNLSASRPQDRQFILSSKKLLLSDSGFYLCAWSVTGNEQFFGPGTRLTVL.

The rearrangement uses TRBV14 and TRBJ2-3; TRBD2 matches at 15 bases. Per germline, CDR1 SGHDN and CDR2 FVKESK. V trimming: 3 bases; J trimming: 0 bases; junction bases outside the gene matches: 10. This CDR3 region has 20 residues. Here the CDR3 reads CASSQSYGTSGGPSTDTQYF. For the CDR3, the DNA is TGTGCCAGCAGCCAGTCTTACGGGACTAGCGGGGGGCCTAGCACAGATACGCAGTATTTT.

V and J are TRBV2 and TRBJ2-4, with 7 nucleotides matching TRBD2. From germline, CDR1 is SNHLY and CDR2 FYNNEI. V lost 2 bases to trimming and J lost 1 base; unmatched junction nucleotides: 2. The CDR3 is made up of 15 amino acids. CDR3 DNA: TGTGCCAGCAGTGAACTCGGGGGGGCCAAAAACATTCAGTACTTC. Translating it yields CASSELGGAKNIQYF. The whole variable domain, remainder taken from reference TRBV2 and TRBJ2-4, is EPEVTQTPSHQVTQMGQEVILRCVPISNHLYFYWYRQILGQKVEFLVSFYNNEISEKSEIFDDQFSVERPDGSNFTLKIRSTKLEDSAMYFCASSELGGAKNIQYFGAGTRLSVL.

The chain joins TRBV27 to TRBJ2-7; D might be TRBD2 (5 bases). The CDR3 consists of 14 residues. CDR1 MNHEY and CDR2 SMNVEV come from the germline V gene (reference sequence). The V end was cut by 6 bases, the J end by 1 base, with 13 bases between. CDR3 nucleotide sequence: TGTGCCAGCAGGAGGCGATCGGGGTCCTACGAGCAGTACTTC. Protein product: CASRRRSGSYEQYF.

V is TRBV24-1 and J is TRBJ2-3; 8 bases align to TRBD1. This CDR3 has 16 amino acids. With 2 bases clipped from V and 5 bases from J, the junction kept 8 bases outside the gene matches. Germline-derived CDR1 and CDR2 are KGHDR and SFDVKD. The CDR3 sequence is CATSDSNRGFVDTQYF. CDR3 bases: TGTGCCACCAGTGATTCCAACAGGGGGTTTGTAGATACGCAGTATTTT.

This clone came up a few times. The chain uses TRBV9 and TRBJ1-1; the D gene is possibly TRBD1 (5 bases). V lost 6 bases and J 1 base, leaving 19 bases between the germline ends. The CDR3 consists of 16 residues. CDR1 is SGDLS and CDR2 is YYNGEE in the germline V gene. The CDR3 protein is CASNGGGTLGNTEAFF. CDR3 nucleotide sequence: TGTGCCAGCAATGGGGGGGGGACCCTAGGGAACACTGAAGCTTTCTTT.

The CDR3 nucleotides read TGTGCCAGCAGCAAAAGACCCGGTTGGGCCGTAGATGAGCAGTTCTTC. Translation gives CASSKRPGWAVDEQFF. The rearrangement joins TRBV9 to TRBJ2-1, with unresolved D. Trimming cost V 4 bases and J 8 bases, with 22 bases left between them. Germline V gene lookup returns CDR1 SGDLS and CDR2 YYNGEE. The CDR3 length is 16 residues.

The V gene is TRBV27, the J gene TRBJ1-2, with D uncertain. Germline loops: CDR1 MNHEY, CDR2 SMNVEV (reference sequence). The CDR3 contains 16 residues. The V and J ends lost 6 bases and 0 bases respectively, with 17 bases between them. CDR3 region: CASSPHRGSPNYGYTF. The CDR3 bases are TGTGCCAGCAGCCCCCACCGGGGATCTCCTAACTATGGCTACACCTTC.

The CDR3 sequence is CASRRSSQMNTEAFF. CDR3 in DNA: TGTGCCAGCAGACGATCCTCACAGATGAACACTGAAGCTTTCTTT. The chain joins TRBV11-2 to TRBJ1-1; D gene ambiguous. V lost 6 bases to trimming and J lost 0 bases, with 14 bases between them. CDR3 length: 15 amino acids. Germline loops: CDR1 SGHAT, CDR2 FQNNGV.

This clone was observed a handful of times. The chain has TRBV11-2 and TRBJ2-5; TRBD2 matches 13 bases. The CDR3 is 17 residues long. The germline CDR1 and CDR2 sequences are SGHAT and FQNNGV. J was trimmed by 5 bases and V by 6 bases; bases with no gene match: 12. The CDR3 loop is CASRVLAGGRHRETQYF. As DNA, the CDR3 is TGTGCCAGCAGAGTACTAGCGGGAGGGCGTCACCGGGAGACCCAGTACTTC.

This clone was counted a single time. J is TRBJ1-6 and V is TRBV5-3, with D tentatively TRBD1 (5 bases). TRBV5-3 is an ORF, and what it does is uncertain. V dropped 0 bases and J dropped 10 bases, with 20 bases sitting between them. This CDR3 comprises 17 residues. The CDR3 sequence is CARSLGQWTPPRSPLHF. CDR3 sequence (DNA): TGTGCCAGAAGCTTGGGACAGTGGACACCCCCACGGTCACCCCTCCACTTT.

This clone was detected only a few times. The chain recombines TRBV28 with TRBJ1-2; no firm D call. From germline, CDR1 is MDHEN and CDR2 SYDVKM. The CDR3 has 16 amino acids. V gave up 2 bases and J gave up 5 bases, with 18 bases separating them. CDR3 sequence: CASSLNGSPGEYGYTF. The CDR3 bases are TGTGCCAGCAGTTTAAATGGGTCCCCGGGAGAGTATGGCTACACCTTC.

This chain joins TRBV28 and TRBJ1-3, with 7 bases lining up with TRBD1. CDR1 is MDHEN and CDR2 is SYDVKM in the germline V gene. The CDR3 length is 15 residues. The trim removed 4 bases at V and 2 bases at J, leaving 5 bases unmatched. CDR3 coding DNA: TGTGCCAGCAGTTCGACAGGGTCTACTGGAAACACCATATATTTT. Translating it yields CASSSTGSTGNTIYF. The variable domain in full, completed from reference TRBV28 and TRBJ1-3, reads DVKVTQSSRYLVKRTGEKVFLECVQDMDHENMFWYRQDPGLGLRLIYFSYDVKMKEKGDIPEGYSVSREKKERFSLILESASTNQTSMYLCASSSTGSTGNTIYFGEGSWLTVV.

This sequence joins TRBV6-5 and TRBJ2-7; D call uncertain. This CDR3 is built from 14 residues. The germline V gene encodes CDR1 MNHEY and CDR2 SVGAGI. Deletions cut 3 bases from V and 2 bases from J, with 11 bases between. The chain's CDR3 is CASSYDHSTYEQYF. CDR3 sequence (DNA): TGTGCCAGCAGTTATGATCACAGCACCTACGAGCAGTACTTC.

The rearrangement joins TRBV10-3 to TRBJ2-3, with TRBD2 matching over 9 bases. Trimming took 4 bases from V and 4 from J; bases not matched to a gene: 6. The germline V gene encodes CDR1 ENHRY and CDR2 SYGVKD. This CDR3 is 15 amino acids long. The CDR3, as DNA: TGTGCCATCAGTGTCCCCCGCGGGGGGGCAGATACGCAGTATTTT. Translated, it gives CAISVPRGGADTQYF.

The chain is built from TRBV12-5 and TRBJ1-5; maybe TRBD1 (5 bases). CDR3 length: 13 amino acids. Germline values: CDR1 LGHNT, CDR2 FRNRAP. V was clipped by 6 bases and J by 5 bases, with 11 bases between them. CDR3 nucleotides: TGTGCTAGTGGACTGGACACTTATCAGCCCCAGCATTTT. This encodes CASGLDTYQPQHF.

The V and J genes are TRBV4-1 and TRBJ2-7; perhaps TRBD2 as D (6 bases). The length of the CDR3 is 15 residues. Looked up from germline, CDR1 is MGHRA and CDR2 is YSYEKL. The V and J ends lost 3 bases and 5 bases respectively, with 17 bases between them. The CDR3 sequence: CASSHGPTGLDEQYF. Here the CDR3 DNA reads TGCGCCAGCAGCCATGGCCCCACGGGACTGGACGAGCAGTACTTC.

The chain carries TRBV7-2 and TRBJ2-3; D might be TRBD1 (5 bases). CDR3 length equals 15 residues. The ends were cut back, 3 bases at V and 5 bases at J, with 15 bases in the middle. Looked up from germline, CDR1 is SGHTA and CDR2 is FQGNSA. In DNA, the CDR3 is TGTGCCAGCAGCTTTGATGGGGCTGGACAAGATACGCAGTATTTT. This sequence encodes CASSFDGAGQDTQYF.